The rows below give T cell receptor beta chains drawn from one sample of a study of CD8 T cells in ankylosing spondylitis. From the 5' RACE reads, TCRdb called clonotypes with MiXCR, one entry per CDR3 protein. The sample lists 150,000 to 200,000 distinct CDR3 sequences; 8.5% to 10% were seen once. Sequenced material: blood, either unsorted or a sorted T cell fraction (not recorded which). Receptors were obtained from a female donor with ankylosing spondylitis or in good health (not recorded which). CDR3s include the opening cysteine and the closing phenylalanine or tryptophan. A D gene is named only where the DNA matches it firmly. Expanded clones are given a class, and other clones once, few, many or no size at all.

TRBJ2-3 | few | TRBV19 | TRBD1 | TGTGCCAGTAGTATCGGGACAGGGGGAACCCCGTATTTT | CASSIGTGGTPYF
TRBJ2-7 | . | TRBV27 | TRBD1 | TGTGCCAGCAGTTTCGGGACAGGGTTAGTCTACGAGCAGTACTTC | CASSFGTGLVYEQYF
TRBJ1-5 | . | TRBV30 | . | TGTGCCTGGAGTCAGGGGTTGGGCAATCAGCCCCAGCATTTT | CAWSQGLGNQPQHF
TRBJ2-5 | few | TRBV30 | . | TGTGCCTGGAGTGTGAAAGGGGCCCGGGAGACCCAGTACTTC | CAWSVKGARETQYF
TRBJ2-5 | . | TRBV6-1 | . | TGTGCCAGCACTCTCGCCCAGGACGAACAAGAGACCCAGTACTTC | CASTLAQDEQETQYF
TRBJ2-5 | few | TRBV11-1 | . | TGTGCCAGCAGCTCCCCGCCCTCCGGGGCCCCATCCGGCGAGACCCAGTACTTC | CASSSPPSGAPSGETQYF
TRBJ2-7 | many | TRBV7-9 | TRBD2 | TGTGCCAGCAGCCCATCTAGCGGGGGGACCTACGAGCAGTACTTC | CASSPSSGGTYEQYF
TRBJ1-3 | few | TRBV12-3/TRBV12-4 | . | TGTGCCAGCAGTTCCCCCGACTCTGGAAACACCATATATTTT | CASSSPDSGNTIYF
TRBJ2-1 | many | TRBV27 | TRBD1 | TGTGCCAGCAGTCCCTGGACAGGGTACAATGAGCAGTTCTTC | CASSPWTGYNEQFF
TRBJ1-1 | many | TRBV14 | TRBD1 | TGTGCCAGCAGCCAGGGGCGACAGGGGTTTATTAACACTGAAGCTTTCTTT | CASSQGRQGFINTEAFF